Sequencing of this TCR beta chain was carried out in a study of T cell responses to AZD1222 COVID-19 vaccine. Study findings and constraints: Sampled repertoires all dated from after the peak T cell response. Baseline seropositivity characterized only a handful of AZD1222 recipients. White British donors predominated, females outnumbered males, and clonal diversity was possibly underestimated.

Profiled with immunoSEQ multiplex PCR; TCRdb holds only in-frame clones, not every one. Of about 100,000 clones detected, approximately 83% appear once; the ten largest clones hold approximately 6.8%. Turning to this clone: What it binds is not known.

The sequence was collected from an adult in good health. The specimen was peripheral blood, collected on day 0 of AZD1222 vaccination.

The CDR3 DNA is TGTGCCAGCAGTTACTCGACTGGCGGAAATCCCGGGGAGCTGTTTTTT. This codes for CASSYSTGGNPGELFF. The rearrangement joins TRBV6-5 to TRBJ2-2; D gene unclear. The V gene's germline CDR1 is MNHEY and CDR2 SVGAGI. Trimming pared 0 bases from V and 6 bases from J, leaving 14 bases between. CDR3 length equals 16 residues.